The clone carrying this TCR beta chain has just a few counts. Its antigen is currently unknown. From germline, CDR1 is MRHNA and CDR2 SNTAGT. CDR3 length: 13 amino acids. The ends lost 4 bases at V and 6 bases at J; junction bases unmatched: 2. This sample is drawn from a study of blood T cells in healthy people across ages. At the level of the study: There was about one barcoded beta molecule captured by template switching per two T cells. Study conclusions and caveats: Researchers said unsorted PBMCs prevented a conclusive naive versus antigen-experienced comparison. Greater diversity and more naive CD4+ cells were seen in long-lived donors than in aged donors.

For the second PCR, which ran for about 6 to 11 cycles, a sample-barcoded 5' primer and a J-beta primer mix were used. From the 5' RACE reads, TCRdb called clonotypes with MiXCR, one entry per CDR3 protein. The sample includes fewer than 800,000 distinct CDR3 sequences, 49% seen only once; the top ten take roughly 34%. Sequenced input: blood. The TCR was taken from a woman aged 55-70 years in good health. The chain employs TRBV6-4 and TRBJ2-1, with 8 positions matching TRBD2. CDR3: CASSVREGNEQFF. DNA of the CDR3: TGTGCCAGCAGTGTCCGGGAGGGCAATGAGCAGTTCTTC.